This TCR beta chain was captured by sequencing in a study of blood T cell repertoires in COVID-19. V shed 4 bases and J 5 bases; nucleotides not matched to a gene: 10. CDR3 length: 16 residues. Germline CDR1 is SGHRS and CDR2 is YFSETQ. Data came from immunoSEQ multiplex PCR; TCRdb stores just in-frame clones and leaves some out. The sample carries about 260,000 clones, about nine tenths recorded once. The rearrangement joins TRBV5-1 to TRBJ2-5; 11 bases are shared with TRBD1. The TCR was taken from a man in his fifties who had been exposed to COVID-19. What was sequenced was PBMCs or T cells enriched from blood (not recorded which). This chain's CDR3 is CASSADRGQYQETQYF. In DNA form, the CDR3 reads TGCGCCAGCAGCGCGGACAGGGGGCAATATCAGGAGACCCAGTACTTC.